Shown below are 32 T cell receptor beta chains from a single sample sequenced in a study of cytomegalovirus exposure and HLA in healthy donors. PCR employed 60 Vbeta and 13 Jbeta primers. The method was immunoSEQ multiplex PCR; TCRdb's version includes in-frame clones alone and lacks a portion of them. The sample includes about 95,000 clones, 81% of them seen just once. Input material: PBMCs. Receptors were obtained from a woman aged 70-85 years in good health and CMV-seropositive.

The genes are TRBV5-5 and TRBJ2-3; 10 bases fit TRBD1. The CDR3 length is 15 residues. Losses at the gene ends were 3 bases for V and 5 bases for J; bases not matched to a gene: 6. CDR1 SGHKS and CDR2 YYEKEE come from the germline V gene (reference sequence). CDR3: CASSSTGGLGDTQYF. The CDR3 DNA reads as TGTGCCAGCAGCTCGACAGGGGGCCTAGGAGATACGCAGTATTTT. Variable domain in full (rest from reference TRBV5-5 and TRBJ2-3): DAGVTQSPTHLIKTRGQQVTLRCSPISGHKSVSWYQQVLGQGPQFIFQYYEKEERGRGNFPDRFSARQFPNYSSELNVNALLLGDSALYLCASSSTGGLGDTQYFGPGTRLTVL.

The CDR3 bases are TGTGCCAGTAGTATTAATCAGGGCTTCACAGATACGCAGTATTTT. Protein product: CASSINQGFTDTQYF. V gene TRBV19 combines with J gene TRBJ2-3, with a weak D call TRBD1 (5 bases). Trimming removed 3 bases from V and 2 bases from J, with 12 bases in between. The CDR3 contains 15 residues. Germline V gene lookup returns CDR1 LNHDA and CDR2 SQIVND (reference sequence).

The genes are TRBV7-8 and TRBJ2-1; TRBD1 matches 10 bases. The CDR3 runs 15 residues. Germline CDR1 and CDR2: SGHVS and FQNEAQ. V lost 5 bases and J lost 3; bases outside the gene matches: 4. The CDR3 DNA sequence: TGTGCCAGCAGCCGGGACAGGGGCTACTACAATGAGCAGTTCTTC. It yields the protein CASSRDRGYYNEQFF.

Regarding this clone: No DNA is shown, since the ends of the CDR3 on it are uncertain; the CDR3 is the one TCRdb lists. The chain carries TRBV5-1 and TRBJ2-7; the D call of TRBD2 is as the table states it, not checked on the DNA. Germline CDR1 and CDR2: SGHRS and YFSETQ. The CDR3 is 15 amino acids in total, end residues counted. Here the CDR3 reads CASSLVGTGTRAPYF.

The V gene is TRBV5-4, the J gene TRBJ2-4; TRBD1 matches at 8 bases. The CDR3 covers 15 residues. J lost 6 bases, V lost 9 bases, and 14 bases had no gene match. Germline CDR1 and CDR2: SGHNT and YYREEE (reference sequence). CDR3 region: CAIGNMEQGGNIQYF. The CDR3 DNA sequence: TGTGCCATCGGCAATATGGAACAGGGGGGAAACATTCAGTACTTC.

The J gene is TRBJ2-3, the V gene TRBV19; D gene uncertain. CDR3 length equals 13 residues. Germline V CDR1 and CDR2: LNHDA, SQIVND (reference sequence). The V gene lost 2 bases and the J gene lost 4 bases, with 7 bases spanning the gap. DNA for the CDR3: TGTGCCAGTAGTATACCCCCCGCAGATACGCAGTATTTT. Translated, it gives CASSIPPADTQYF.

This clone showed up just once. A junction boundary mismatches the germline segment, possibly from a read error. V gene TRBV7-9 combines with J gene TRBJ2-2; D might be TRBD2 (5 bases). This CDR3 has 16 residues. Germline-derived CDR1 and CDR2 are SEHNR and FQNEAQ (reference sequence). The CDR3 is CSSSVGLASNTGELFF. The DNA of the CDR3 is TGTTCCAGCAGCGTCGGACTGGCGTCTAACACCGGGGAGCTGTTTTTT.

This clone showed up just once. The DNA for the CDR3 is TGTGCCAGCAGCTTAGACTACCTCTACTACGAGCAGTACTTC. Translation gives CASSLDYLYYEQYF. V gene TRBV7-9 combines with J gene TRBJ2-7; no definite D call. The CDR3 has 14 amino acids. V lost 1 base, J lost 3 bases, and 10 bases lay in between. CDR1 and CDR2 (germline): SEHNR, FQNEAQ (reference sequence).

The chain carries TRBV7-3 and TRBJ2-3; 11 nucleotides agree with TRBD2. The germline gives CDR1 SGHTA, CDR2 FQGTGA. V shed 1 base, J shed 3 bases, and the junction held 9 bases outside the gene matches. This CDR3 is 18 amino acids long. Here the CDR3 reads CASSLMGAGTSGTDTQYF. CDR3 in DNA: TGTGCCAGCAGCTTAATGGGGGCCGGGACTAGCGGAACAGATACGCAGTATTTT. Combining the CDR3 with reference TRBV7-3 and TRBJ2-3 gives the whole variable domain GAGVSQTPSNKVTEKGKYVELRCDPISGHTALYWYRQSLGQGPEFLIYFQGTGAADDSGLPNDRFFAVRPEGSVSTLKIQRTERGDSAVYLCASSLMGAGTSGTDTQYFGPGTRLTVL.

This chain joins TRBV11-1 and TRBJ2-1; no reliable D call. This CDR3 has 14 amino acids. The germline gives CDR1 SGHAT, CDR2 FQDESV (reference sequence). Deletions cut 7 bases from V and 4 bases from J, with 14 bases between. The CDR3 spells CASTESTVYNEQFF. CDR3 nucleotides: TGTGCCAGCACCGAGAGTACGGTGTACAATGAGCAGTTCTTC.

This rearrangement joins TRBV7-9 to TRBJ2-5, with TRBD1 as a possible D gene (6 bases). With the DNA end fitting TRBJ2-7 better, the J assignment may be wrong. The CDR3 has 14 amino acids. The germline gives CDR1 SEHNR, CDR2 FQNEAQ (reference sequence). CDR3 sequence: CASSLTGTYYEQYF. DNA for the CDR3: TGTGCCAGCAGCTTAACCGGGACATACTACGAGCAGTACTTC.

V usage is TRBV5-6 and J usage is TRBJ2-7; the match to TRBD2 covers 7 bases. This CDR3 is 15 amino acids long. The junction had 8 bases not matched to a gene; V was cut back by 5 bases and J by 0 bases. Germline CDR1 reads SGHDT; CDR2 reads YYEEEE. CDR3 residues: CASSSLAESSYEQYF. The DNA of the CDR3 is TGTGCCAGCAGTTCCCTAGCGGAGAGCTCCTACGAGCAGTACTTC.

The chain joins TRBV12-5 to TRBJ2-4; the match to TRBD2 covers 10 bases. The V and J ends lost 5 bases and 12 bases, in that order; junction bases with no gene match: 7. Germline values: CDR1 LGHNT, CDR2 FRNRAP. The CDR3 totals 13 residues. As DNA, the CDR3 is TGTGCTAGTGGTCGAAGCATAGCGGGAGGTCAGTACTTC. It is translated as CASGRSIAGGQYF.

The chain links TRBV30 to TRBJ1-1; D is perhaps TRBD1 (5 bases). CDR1 is GTSNPN and CDR2 is SVGIG in the germline V gene (reference sequence). Trimming removed 3 bases at V and 5 bases at J, with 10 bases between. The CDR3 is 12 amino acids. DNA of the CDR3: TGTGCCTGGAGGGAGGGGATTACTGAAGCTTTCTTT. Its protein is CAWREGITEAFF.

The CDR3 nucleotides are TGTGCAAGTCGCTTAGGGTGGGGTGGGACTCACCTTTACGAGCAGTACTTC. Translation gives CASRLGWGGTHLYEQYF. The genes are TRBV12-2 and TRBJ2-5; the table's D call, TRBD2, has no DNA check behind it. With the DNA end fitting TRBJ2-7 better, the J assignment may be wrong. TRBV12-2 is a pseudogene locus. There are 17 residues in the CDR3.

The rearrangement links TRBV18 to TRBJ2-1, with 9 bases fitting TRBD1. Germline assignment: CDR1 KGHSH and CDR2 LQKENI. J gave up 5 bases and V 2 bases, and 7 bases lay outside the gene matches. The CDR3 has 16 amino acids. The CDR3 sequence: CASSPAVGTGNNEQFF. CDR3 bases: TGTGCCAGCTCACCAGCCGTAGGGACAGGGAACAATGAGCAGTTCTTC.

This chain links TRBV9 with TRBJ1-6, with D hard to call. In germline, CDR1 is SGDLS, CDR2 YYNGEE. The CDR3 sequence is 14 residues long. The ends were cut back, 0 bases at V and 8 bases at J, with 9 bases in the middle. The CDR3 here is CASSVATGDSPLHF. Here the CDR3 DNA reads TGTGCCAGCAGCGTAGCTACGGGAGATTCACCCCTCCACTTT.

Worth noting for this clone: Distinct nucleotide sequences in the sample also encode this CDR3. This chain joins TRBV2 and TRBJ2-7, with TRBD2 as a possible D gene (5 bases). Trimming cost V 7 bases and J 0 bases, with 10 bases left between them. The germline CDR1 and CDR2 sequences are SNHLY and FYNNEI. This CDR3 comprises 13 residues. CDR3 sequence reads: CASNGEGSYEQYF. The CDR3 nucleotides read TGTGCCAGCAACGGAGAGGGCTCCTACGAGCAGTACTTC.

The rearrangement uses TRBV5-1 and TRBJ1-1; 8 bases map to TRBD1. The ends lost 3 bases at V and 0 bases at J; junction bases unmatched: 4. CDR3 length: 15 residues. Germline V gene data show CDR1 as SGHRS and CDR2 as YFSETQ. CDR3 in amino acids: CASSSGQGMNTEAFF. The DNA for the CDR3 is TGCGCCAGCAGCTCCGGACAGGGAATGAACACTGAAGCTTTCTTT.

The V gene is TRBV28, the J gene TRBJ1-1; the D is unclear. V lost 2 bases and J lost 1, with 8 bases in between. This CDR3 is built from 14 residues. Per the germline V gene, CDR1 is MDHEN and CDR2 is SYDVKM. CDR3 DNA sequence: TGTGCCAGCAGTTTACTGGCAGGGAACACTGAAGCTTTCTTT. As protein: CASSLLAGNTEAFF. The whole variable domain, filled in from reference TRBV28 and TRBJ1-1, reads DVKVTQSSRYLVKRTGEKVFLECVQDMDHENMFWYRQDPGLGLRLIYFSYDVKMKEKGDIPEGYSVSREKKERFSLILESASTNQTSMYLCASSLLAGNTEAFFGQGTRLTVV.

V and J are TRBV19 and TRBJ1-5, with D perhaps TRBD1 (6 bases). The germline V and J ends were trimmed by 7 bases and 7 bases, with 17 bases remaining between them. The germline V gene has CDR1 LNHDA and CDR2 SQIVND (reference sequence). CDR3 size: 14 residues. The CDR3 DNA follows: TGTGCCAGTATTCAAAGGGGGGGGACGCAGCCCCAGCATTTT. Translation: CASIQRGGTQPQHF.

The V and J genes are TRBV7-9 and TRBJ2-2, with 11 bases that match TRBD2. CDR1 SEHNR and CDR2 FQNEAQ come from the germline V gene (reference sequence). This CDR3 has 16 amino acids. With V trimmed by 8 bases and J by 5 bases, 10 bases remained unmatched. CDR3 protein: CASLHQLAGETGELFF. CDR3 bases: TGTGCCAGCCTCCATCAACTAGCGGGAGAGACCGGGGAGCTGTTTTTT. Using reference TRBV7-9 and TRBJ2-2 for the parts outside the CDR3, the full variable domain is DTGVSQNPRHKITKRGQNVTFRCDPISEHNRLYWYRQTLGQGPEFLTYFQNEAQLEKSRLLSDRFSAERPKGSFSTLEIQRTEQGDSAMYLCASLHQLAGETGELFFGEGSRLTVL.

This clone was detected once. This sequence joins TRBV2 and TRBJ2-6; the D is unclear. This CDR3 has 11 amino acids. With 7 bases removed from V and 6 bases from J, the gap between germline ends came to 4 bases. CDR1 SNHLY and CDR2 FYNNEI come from the germline V gene. CDR3 amino acids: CASTQANVLTF. In nucleotides, the CDR3 is TGTGCCAGCACCCAGGCCAACGTCCTGACTTTC.

This rearrangement joins TRBV7-2 to TRBJ2-1; D remains unclear. CDR3 size: 13 residues. From germline, CDR1 is SGHTA and CDR2 FQGNSA. The ends were cut back, 1 base at V and 8 bases at J, with 9 bases in the middle. CDR3: CASSLGRGDEQFF. The CDR3 coding sequence is TGTGCCAGCAGCTTAGGACGAGGCGATGAGCAGTTCTTC.

This clone came up many times. The chain has TRBV4-3 and TRBJ1-1; 8 bases are shared with TRBD1. Germline V gives CDR1 LGHNA, CDR2 YSLEER. The V gene end was trimmed by 1 base and the J gene end by 4 bases; junction bases not matched to a gene: 5. The CDR3 is 15 amino acids. CDR3 sequence: CASSQAGGSATEAFF. In DNA, the CDR3 is TGCGCCAGCAGCCAAGCAGGGGGCTCAGCCACTGAAGCTTTCTTT.

The genes are TRBV4-3 and TRBJ2-1; 11 nucleotides agree with TRBD2. J gave up 4 bases and V 4 bases, and 6 bases lay outside the gene matches. The V gene's germline CDR1 is LGHNA and CDR2 YSLEER. There are 16 residues in the CDR3. CDR3 loop: CASSLGTSGSYNEQFF. The CDR3 DNA reads TGCGCCAGCAGCCTCGGGACTAGCGGATCATACAATGAGCAGTTCTTC.

V usage is TRBV28 and J usage is TRBJ2-5; 8 bases line up with TRBD1. The trim removed 7 bases at V and 5 bases at J, leaving 9 bases unmatched. The CDR3 spans 14 residues. Germline CDR1 is MDHEN and CDR2 is SYDVKM. The DNA for the CDR3 is TGTGCCAGCACCGGCGGCAGGGGGCGTGAGACCCAGTACTTC. As protein: CASTGGRGRETQYF. Full variable domain (rest looked up from reference TRBV28 and TRBJ2-5): DVKVTQSSRYLVKRTGEKVFLECVQDMDHENMFWYRQDPGLGLRLIYFSYDVKMKEKGDIPEGYSVSREKKERFSLILESASTNQTSMYLCASTGGRGRETQYFGPGTRLLVL.

The chain joins TRBV11-2 to TRBJ2-3; 8 positions agree with TRBD2. Germline values: CDR1 SGHAT, CDR2 FQNNGV. After removal of 3 bases from V and 3 bases from J, the junction contained 5 bases not matched to a gene. CDR3 length: 15 amino acids. The CDR3 DNA reads TGTGCCAGCAGCTTCGGGACTAGATCAACAGATACGCAGTATTTT. It specifies CASSFGTRSTDTQYF.

CDR3: CASSPYEESPLHF. The CDR3 bases are TGTGCCAGCAGCCCTTACGAGGAATCACCCCTCCACTTT. This chain connects TRBV5-5 to TRBJ1-6; D gene unclear. CDR1 is SGHKS, CDR2 YYEKEE, per germline (reference sequence). The length of the CDR3 is 13 residues. V dropped 4 bases and J dropped 10 bases, with 12 bases sitting between them.

The CDR3 DNA sequence: TGTGCCAGCAGCCTCAATCCTATAGATGAGGAGACCCAGTACTTC. Translated, it gives CASSLNPIDEETQYF. The chain recombines TRBV11-2 with TRBJ2-5, with unresolved D. Trimming took off 5 bases at V and 5 bases at J, with 18 bases between the two ends. The V gene's germline CDR1 is SGHAT and CDR2 FQNNGV. The CDR3 consists of 15 residues. The full variable domain, rest sourced from reference TRBV11-2 and TRBJ2-5, is EAGVAQSPRYKIIEKRQSVAFWCNPISGHATLYWYQQILGQGPKLLIQFQNNGVVDDSQLPKDRFSAERLKGVDSTLKIQPAKLEDSAVYLCASSLNPIDEETQYFGPGTRLLVL.

V is TRBV5-1 and J is TRBJ2-7; D not certain. V shed 4 bases and J shed 4 bases, with 12 bases lying between them. Germline CDR1 and CDR2: SGHRS and YFSETQ. CDR3 length: 13 amino acids. Here the CDR3 reads CASSQDEDYEQYF. The CDR3 DNA follows: TGCGCCAGCAGCCAAGATGAGGATTACGAGCAGTACTTC. The variable domain in full, completed from reference TRBV5-1 and TRBJ2-7, reads KAGVTQTPRYLIKTRGQQVTLSCSPISGHRSVSWYQQTPGQGLQFLFEYFSETQRNKGNFPGRFSGRQFSNSRSEMNVSTLELGDSALYLCASSQDEDYEQYFGPGTRLTVT.

The chain links TRBV23-1 to TRBJ2-1; 8 bases are shared with TRBD1. TRBV23-1 is sorted into the ORF group, with uncertain function. Germline trimming cut 9 bases from V and 4 bases from J; bases unmatched to any gene: 23. CDR3 length: 19 residues. The CDR3 DNA reads as TGCGCCAGAAGTTGCCCGGACAGGGCTTTCCAGCTTAGGTACAATGAGCAGTTCTTC. Translating it yields CARSCPDRAFQLRYNEQFF.